This entry lists 26 T cell receptor beta chains sequenced from one sample in a study of blood T cell repertoires in COVID-19. Only in-frame clones appear in the TCRdb table, and some are missing; sequencing was by immunoSEQ multiplex PCR. The table records around 200,000 clones, around 84% of them present only once. The sequenced sample consisted of peripheral blood. These TCRs come from a woman of 80 years or more with acute or convalescent COVID-19.

The table lists this clone with a few counts. V usage is TRBV30 and J usage is TRBJ2-2, with no clear D. Trimming removed 5 bases at V and 6 bases at J, with 10 bases between. This CDR3 has 12 residues. Per germline, CDR1 GTSNPN and CDR2 SVGIG (reference sequence). CDR3 residues: CAWEPAPGELFF. The CDR3 region has the DNA TGTGCCTGGGAGCCCGCCCCCGGGGAGCTGTTTTTT.

CDR3 residues: CASSLRTSGRTDTQYF. The CDR3 DNA reads as TGTGCCAGCAGCTTGCGGACTAGCGGAAGAACAGATACGCAGTATTTT. This rearrangement joins TRBV7-9 to TRBJ2-3, with 10 bases fitting TRBD2. From germline, CDR1 is SEHNR and CDR2 FQNEAQ (reference sequence). CDR3 length equals 16 residues. Germline trimming cut 3 bases from V and 3 bases from J; bases unmatched to any gene: 6.

CDR3 in DNA: TGTGCCAGCAGCTTAAGGGCAGGGGGCGCGGGGGAGCAGTACTTC. Amino acids: CASSLRAGGAGEQYF. This chain uses TRBV7-9 with TRBJ2-7; 8 nucleotides align to TRBD1. CDR3 length: 15 amino acids. CDR1 is SEHNR and CDR2 is FQNEAQ in the germline V gene (reference sequence). The V and J ends lost 2 bases and 7 bases, in that order; junction bases with no gene match: 10.

Written as DNA, the CDR3 is TGTGCCAGTAGTCCTGGAGGGACAGGGCCCAGCAATGAGCAGTTCTTC. Residues: CASSPGGTGPSNEQFF. The chain employs TRBV19 and TRBJ2-1; 9 nucleotides agree with TRBD1. There are 16 residues in the CDR3. J gave up 6 bases and V 5 bases, and 11 bases lay outside the gene matches. Germline CDR1 and CDR2: LNHDA and SQIVND (reference sequence).

The chain couples TRBV7-2 to TRBJ2-7, with TRBD2 identical over 7 bases. The CDR3 spans 14 residues. Germline CDR1 and CDR2: SGHTA and FQGNSA. The junction had 8 bases not matched to a gene; V was cut back by 7 bases and J by 2 bases. The CDR3 coding sequence is TGTGCCAGCACCGTTAGGGCGGGAGCCTACGAGCAGTACTTC. It specifies CASTVRAGAYEQYF.

This chain uses TRBV5-1 with TRBJ1-2, with D maybe TRBD1 (5 bases). The length of the CDR3 is 16 residues. The germline V and J ends were trimmed by 0 bases and 4 bases, with 16 bases remaining between them. Germline V gives CDR1 SGHRS, CDR2 YFSETQ. CDR3 region: CASSLDRGQGPYGYTF. The CDR3 DNA reads TGCGCCAGCAGCTTGGACCGTGGCCAGGGCCCCTATGGCTACACCTTC. Based on the CDR3 plus reference TRBV5-1 and TRBJ1-2, the full variable domain is KAGVTQTPRYLIKTRGQQVTLSCSPISGHRSVSWYQQTPGQGLQFLFEYFSETQRNKGNFPGRFSGRQFSNSRSEMNVSTLELGDSALYLCASSLDRGQGPYGYTFGSGTRLTVV.

The chain carries TRBV10-3 and TRBJ1-1, with 9 bases that match TRBD1. The trim removed 4 bases at V and 3 bases at J, leaving 3 bases unmatched. The CDR3 runs 14 residues. Per germline, CDR1 ENHRY and CDR2 SYGVKD. This CDR3 is CAISGDREDTEAFF. The CDR3 DNA is TGTGCCATCAGTGGGGACAGGGAAGACACTGAAGCTTTCTTT.

The chain recombines TRBV5-1 with TRBJ1-2; unclear D gene. The CDR3 is 14 amino acids. Trimming took off 3 bases at V and 6 bases at J, with 15 bases between the two ends. Germline CDR1 is SGHRS and CDR2 is YFSETQ. The CDR3 DNA follows: TGCGCCAGCAGCTCCTCCGGGTTGTTCGATGGCTACACCTTC. It yields the protein CASSSSGLFDGYTF.

The V call is TRBV27, the J call TRBJ1-5; D is perhaps TRBD1 (6 bases). This CDR3 is 16 amino acids long. The ends were cut back, 5 bases at V and 1 base at J, with 15 bases in the middle. Per germline, CDR1 MNHEY and CDR2 SMNVEV (reference sequence). The CDR3 region is CASSPPDRSSNQPQHF. CDR3 nucleotide sequence: TGTGCCAGCAGTCCTCCGGACAGATCCAGCAATCAGCCCCAGCATTTT.

This rearrangement joins TRBV11-3 to TRBJ2-1; 9 bases match TRBD1. Germline V gives CDR1 SGHNT, CDR2 YENEEA. This CDR3 has 15 amino acids. The ends lost 8 bases at V and 5 bases at J; junction bases unmatched: 10. The CDR3 loop reads CASGLLDRGDNEQFF. Written as DNA, the CDR3 is TGTGCCAGCGGACTTCTGGACAGGGGTGACAATGAGCAGTTCTTC.

The CDR3 is CASSPPSLLNEQFF. The CDR3 bases are TGTGCCAGCTCACCACCGTCACTGCTTAATGAGCAGTTCTTC. The chain joins TRBV18 to TRBJ2-1; no reliable D call. The CDR3 has 14 residues. CDR1 KGHSH and CDR2 LQKENI come from the germline V gene. Between the trimmed V and J ends, which lost 0 bases and 7 bases, there was a span of 10 bases.

This clone appeared a few times. The rearrangement joins TRBV25-1 to TRBJ1-4, with D possibly being TRBD1 (5 bases). The V and J ends lost 1 base and 8 bases respectively, with 14 bases between them. Per germline, CDR1 MGHDK and CDR2 SYGVNS. The CDR3 spans 15 residues. The chain's CDR3 is CASSEFPGRGEKLFF. CDR3 coding DNA: TGTGCCAGCAGTGAATTCCCAGGGCGGGGCGAAAAACTGTTTTTT.

The chain uses TRBV13 and TRBJ1-3, with D hard to call. Germline-derived CDR1 and CDR2 are PRHDT and FYEKMQ (reference sequence). This CDR3 spans 16 amino acids. The V and J ends lost 3 bases and 2 bases respectively, with 14 bases between them. For the CDR3, the DNA is TGTGCCAGCAGCTTCTCGGACTCTTGGCCTGGAAACACCATATATTTT. Protein sequence: CASSFSDSWPGNTIYF. The full variable domain, in which reference TRBV13 and TRBJ1-3 provide the parts outside the CDR3, is AAGVIQSPRHLIKEKRETATLKCYPIPRHDTVYWYQQGPGQDPQFLISFYEKMQSDKGSIPDRFSAQQFSDYHSELNMSSLELGDSALYFCASSFSDSWPGNTIYFGEGSWLTVV.

This chain uses TRBV19 with TRBJ2-3; TRBD2 agrees at 7 bases. The ends lost 4 bases at V and 6 bases at J; junction bases unmatched: 4. The V gene's germline CDR1 is LNHDA and CDR2 SQIVND (reference sequence). The CDR3 covers 13 residues. The CDR3 loop reads CASSNPGGDTQYF. The CDR3 nucleotides read TGTGCCAGTAGTAATCCGGGGGGTGATACGCAGTATTTT.

The gene calls are TRBV18 and TRBJ2-5, with D possibly matching TRBD2 (6 bases). Germline V gene sequence: CDR1 KGHSH, CDR2 LQKENI. CDR3 size: 14 residues. V dropped 4 bases and J dropped 5 bases, with 14 bases sitting between them. CDR3 in amino acids: CASSLGAGWETQYF. The CDR3 nucleotides read TGTGCCAGCTCACTTGGAGCGGGTTGGGAGACCCAGTACTTC. The full variable domain, its missing parts supplied by reference TRBV18 and TRBJ2-5, is NAGVMQNPRHLVRRRGQEARLRCSPMKGHSHVYWYRQLPEEGLKFMVYLQKENIIDESGMPKERFSAEFPKEGPSILRIQQVVRGDSAAYFCASSLGAGWETQYFGPGTRLLVL.

This sequence joins TRBV6-6 and TRBJ1-5; weak D call: TRBD1 (5 bases). CDR1 and CDR2 from the germline V gene are MNHNY and SVGAGI (reference sequence). The germline V and J ends were trimmed by 6 bases and 0 bases, with 12 bases remaining between them. The CDR3 consists of 15 residues. CDR3 amino acids: CASSNGDSSNQPQHF. CDR3 coding DNA: TGTGCCAGCAGCAACGGAGACAGTAGCAATCAGCCCCAGCATTTT.

This clone has a handful of counts. The rearrangement joins TRBV27 to TRBJ1-4; the D gene is possibly TRBD1 (5 bases). Trimming stripped 2 bases from V and 3 bases from J, with 13 bases between. Germline CDR1 reads MNHEY; CDR2 reads SMNVEV (reference sequence). The CDR3 is 16 amino acids. In DNA, the CDR3 is TGTGCCAGCAGTTTACGGCGGGGGGGATCTAATGAAAAACTGTTTTTT. It encodes CASSLRRGGSNEKLFF.

The CDR3 reads CASSLDLAGLGTGELFF. Written as DNA, the CDR3 is TGCGCCAGCAGCTTGGATCTAGCGGGACTGGGAACCGGGGAGCTGTTTTTT. This sequence joins TRBV5-1 and TRBJ2-2; 9 bases align to TRBD2. Trimming at V came to 0 bases and at J to 5 bases, leaving 8 bases not matched to a gene. CDR3 size: 17 residues. Germline values: CDR1 SGHRS, CDR2 YFSETQ.

The chain joins TRBV24-1 to TRBJ2-2, with 7 nucleotides matching TRBD2. The trim removed 5 bases at V and 4 bases at J, leaving 3 bases unmatched. The V gene's germline CDR1 is KGHDR and CDR2 SFDVKD. The CDR3 contains 14 residues. The CDR3 is CATSAAGSTGELFF. The CDR3 DNA reads as TGTGCCACCAGTGCAGCGGGGAGCACCGGGGAGCTGTTTTTT.

This sequence joins TRBV12-3 or TRBV12-4 and TRBJ1-2; D is unclear. The CDR3 totals 13 residues. Trimming took off 3 bases at V and 8 bases at J, with 13 bases between the two ends. In DNA form, the CDR3 reads TGTGCCAGCAGTTTTAGCTTCAATCGGGGCTACACCTTC. It translates to CASSFSFNRGYTF.

This clone has a handful of counts. CDR3 bases: TGTGCCAGCAGCCTATTGGGGCACACTGAAGCTTTCTTT. Its translation is CASSLLGHTEAFF. V is TRBV11-3 and J is TRBJ1-1, with D maybe TRBD1 (5 bases). Germline values: CDR1 SGHNT, CDR2 YENEEA. The CDR3 spans 13 residues. Trimming left V 5 bases short and J 3 bases short, with 10 bases between. Supplemented by reference TRBV11-3 and TRBJ1-1, the full variable domain reads EAGVVQSPRYKIIEKKQPVAFWCNPISGHNTLYWYLQNLGQGPELLIRYENEEAVDDSQLPKDRFSAERLKGVDSTLKIQPAELGDSAVYLCASSLLGHTEAFFGQGTRLTVV.

The V and J genes are TRBV4-2 and TRBJ1-2, with TRBD1 identical over 8 bases. The germline V gene has CDR1 LGHNA and CDR2 YNFKEQ. V lost 4 bases and J lost 9; bases outside the gene matches: 7. CDR3 length: 13 amino acids. DNA of the CDR3: TGTGCCAGCAGCCCGCCGGACAGGGCAAGCTACACCTTC. Amino acid sequence: CASSPPDRASYTF.

The chain combines TRBV12-3 or TRBV12-4 with TRBJ1-1; weak D call: TRBD1 (6 bases). V was clipped by 5 bases and J by 3 bases, with 10 bases between them. CDR3 length equals 13 residues. CDR3: CASSRDTDTEAFF. The CDR3 DNA sequence: TGTGCCAGCAGTAGGGACACCGACACTGAAGCTTTCTTT.

This chain links TRBV12-5 with TRBJ1-5; tentatively, D is TRBD1 (6 bases). Looked up from germline, CDR1 is LGHNT and CDR2 is FRNRAP. This CDR3 region has 14 residues. Between the trimmed V and J ends, which lost 6 bases and 9 bases, there was a span of 18 bases. CDR3 region: CASGFETGRGPQHF. The CDR3 nucleotides read TGTGCTAGTGGCTTCGAGACAGGCCGGGGGCCCCAGCATTTT.

In its sample, this clone was seen a few times. This chain links TRBV30 with TRBJ1-4; no definite D call. CDR1 and CDR2 from the germline V gene are GTSNPN and SVGIG (reference sequence). The ends were cut back, 5 bases at V and 6 bases at J, with 10 bases in the middle. This CDR3 is 12 amino acids long. The CDR3 spells CAWEAQDEKLFF. CDR3 bases: TGTGCCTGGGAAGCCCAGGATGAAAAACTGTTTTTT.

This chain joins TRBV29-1 and TRBJ2-1; 12 nucleotides match TRBD2. The CDR3 consists of 14 residues. The germline gives CDR1 SQVTM, CDR2 ANQGSEA. The V gene end was trimmed by 5 bases and the J gene end by 4 bases; junction bases not matched to a gene: 3. The CDR3 nucleotides are TGCAGCGTTTCAGGACTAGCGGGGTACAATGAGCAGTTCTTC. This sequence encodes CSVSGLAGYNEQFF.